The 9 T cell receptor beta chains presented below share a single source sample, sequenced in a study of blood T cell repertoires in COVID-19. Sequenced by immunoSEQ multiplex PCR; TCRdb stores in-frame clones only, minus some. This table has about 87,000 clones, 80% to 85% appearing once. The sample taken for sequencing was peripheral blood. The receptors come from a woman older than 75 with active or convalescent COVID-19.

This CDR3 reads CASSYRRQGDYEQYF. CDR3 coding DNA: TGTGCCAGCAGTTACCGGAGGCAGGGGGACTACGAGCAGTACTTC. The chain recombines TRBV6-2 or TRBV6-3 with TRBJ2-7; 7 nucleotides match TRBD1. With 2 bases clipped from V and 3 bases from J, the junction kept 7 bases outside the gene matches. The CDR3 sequence is 15 residues long. Per the germline V gene, CDR1 is MNHEY and CDR2 is SVGEGT.

V gene TRBV13 combines with J gene TRBJ2-7, with 9 positions matching TRBD1. The V and J ends lost 5 bases and 4 bases, in that order; junction bases with no gene match: 9. The CDR3 length is 15 residues. Germline V lookup: CDR1 PRHDT, CDR2 FYEKMQ (reference sequence). The CDR3 DNA is TGTGCCAGCAGCAACCGGGACAGGGATAAATACGAGCAGTACTTC. It codes for CASSNRDRDKYEQYF.

J is TRBJ2-1 and V is TRBV7-2, with 7 nucleotides matching TRBD2. The CDR3 consists of 16 residues. Germline trimming cut 4 bases from V and 6 bases from J; bases unmatched to any gene: 12. The germline V gene has CDR1 SGHTA and CDR2 FQGNSA. The DNA of the CDR3 is TGTGCCAGCAGCTCTTATTTAGGGCGGGAGCGCAATGAGCAGTTCTTC. This sequence encodes CASSSYLGRERNEQFF.

The chain couples TRBV28 to TRBJ1-2; no clear D. Germline CDR1 and CDR2: MDHEN and SYDVKM. This CDR3 is built from 12 residues. Trimming stripped 6 bases from V and 7 bases from J, with 12 bases between. CDR3 DNA: TGTGCCAGCAGCCTTGCCCGGGTTGGCTACACCTTC. Encoded protein: CASSLARVGYTF.

The V call is TRBV19, the J call TRBJ2-2; 8 nucleotides line up with TRBD2. Germline loops: CDR1 LNHDA, CDR2 SQIVND (reference sequence). Trimming took 9 bases from V and 7 from J; bases not matched to a gene: 13. The CDR3 runs to 15 residues. DNA for the CDR3: TGTGCCAGCAGGCCCTCCGGGAGGGACGGCGGGGAGCTGTTTTTT. This sequence encodes CASRPSGRDGGELFF. The whole variable domain, filled in from reference TRBV19 and TRBJ2-2, reads DGGITQSPKYLFRKEGQNVTLSCEQNLNHDAMYWYRQDPGQGLRLIYYSQIVNDFQKGDIAEGYSVSREKKESFPLTVTSAQKNPTAFYLCASRPSGRDGGELFFGEGSRLTVL.

The chain is built from TRBV25-1 and TRBJ1-2; a weak D match, TRBD1 (6 bases). The germline CDR1 and CDR2 sequences are MGHDK and SYGVNS. The V end lost 0 bases, the J end lost 4 bases, and 18 bases lay between the germline ends. The CDR3 has 17 residues. The CDR3 loop is CASSEYVAGATLYGYTF. Here the CDR3 DNA reads TGTGCCAGCAGTGAATATGTGGCAGGGGCGACCCTCTATGGCTACACCTTC.

The chain has TRBV27 and TRBJ1-2; D gene uncertain. This CDR3 spans 13 amino acids. Looked up from germline, CDR1 is MNHEY and CDR2 is SMNVEV (reference sequence). V was clipped by 5 bases and J by 4 bases, with 11 bases between them. CDR3 coding DNA: TGTGCCAGCAGTCGGATTTCTAGCTATGGCTACACCTTC. It translates to CASSRISSYGYTF.

The rearrangement joins TRBV19 to TRBJ1-5, with D maybe TRBD1 (5 bases). This CDR3 is built from 15 residues. Germline V CDR1 and CDR2: LNHDA, SQIVND (reference sequence). The V gene lost 7 bases and the J gene lost 7 bases, with 20 bases spanning the gap. The CDR3 coding sequence is TGTGCCAGTACCCACATAGGGGAACGGTTCCAGCCCCAGCATTTT. Translation gives CASTHIGERFQPQHF.

The chain recombines TRBV5-4 with TRBJ2-7, with D tentatively TRBD1 (5 bases). There are 13 residues in the CDR3. Germline loops: CDR1 SGHNT, CDR2 YYREEE (reference sequence). With 2 bases removed from V and 7 bases from J, the gap between germline ends came to 13 bases. The CDR3 here is CASSLAGLREQYF. The CDR3 nucleotides read TGTGCCAGCAGCTTAGCAGGGCTAAGGGAGCAGTACTTC.